The sequence of this T cell receptor (beta chain) was determined in a study of sequential checkpoint blockade in melanoma. Background on the study: Maintenance nivolumab came after either treatment sequence.

CDR1 is SEHNR and CDR2 is FQNEAQ in the germline V gene (reference sequence). The CDR3 loop spans 15 amino acids. V shed 2 bases and J shed 5 bases, with 16 bases lying between them. Treatment noted: randomized to nivolumab then ipilimumab (arm A) or the reverse (arm B). No patient had prior DNA-damaging chemotherapy. PBMC sorting kept live CD3+CD8+ cells without CD19 or CD56. The data were produced by immunoSEQ multiplex PCR, yet TCRdb's version contains in-frame clones alone and is incomplete. Found here are 9,000 to 10,000 clones, over 50% of them singletons; the top ten hold about 41%. This sequence originates from a human donor with melanoma. Sequenced here: CD8+ T cells sorted from blood (inferred from file names), sampled from a patient given nivolumab and ipilimumab in sequence. This rearrangement joins TRBV7-9 to TRBJ2-7; tentative D call: TRBD1 (6 bases). The CDR3 reads CASSLTNVRGHEQYF. DNA of the CDR3: TGTGCCAGCAGCTTAACAAACGTCAGGGGCCACGAGCAGTACTTC.